What follows are 31 T cell receptor beta chains derived from one specimen sequenced in a study of T cells after yellow fever vaccination. TCRdb re-derived calls from the 5' RACE reads in MiXCR, one entry per CDR3 protein. Of some 560,000 distinct CDR3 sequences in the sample, less than 20% are singletons; the top ten hold approximately 15%. Sequenced here: PBMCs, sampled 15 days after the yellow fever booster vaccination. All receptors come from a man aged 25-45 years who received the YFV17D yellow fever vaccine.

As DNA, the CDR3 is TGTGCCAGCAGCTTACTCCCCTCAGACAATGAGCAGTTCTTC. Its translation: CASSLLPSDNEQFF. The chain links TRBV7-2 to TRBJ2-1; no clear D gene. The CDR3 extends over 14 amino acids. The germline V gene encodes CDR1 SGHTA and CDR2 FQGNSA. Trimming pared 2 bases from V and 5 bases from J, leaving 10 bases between.

This clonotype was observed a handful of times. V is TRBV6-2 or TRBV6-3 and J is TRBJ2-5; D ambiguous. This CDR3 spans 13 amino acids. Trimming removed 6 bases at V and 5 bases at J, with 13 bases between. In germline, CDR1 is MNHEY, CDR2 SVGEGT. The CDR3 protein is CASRPGVKETQYF. In nucleotides, the CDR3 is TGTGCCAGCAGACCTGGGGTTAAGGAGACCCAGTACTTC.

This clonotype was detected only a few times. The V gene is TRBV4-3, the J gene TRBJ2-1; D not resolved. The germline CDR1 and CDR2 sequences are LGHNA and YSLEER. The CDR3 length is 15 residues. The germline V and J ends were trimmed by 0 bases and 5 bases, with 11 bases remaining between them. The CDR3 sequence: CASSQDFRPDNEQFF. The DNA for the CDR3 is TGCGCCAGCAGCCAAGATTTCCGCCCCGACAATGAGCAGTTCTTC.

This chain uses TRBV19 with TRBJ2-1; 8 nucleotides line up with TRBD2. V shed 9 bases and J 6 bases; nucleotides not matched to a gene: 4. The germline gives CDR1 LNHDA, CDR2 SQIVND (reference sequence). The CDR3 length is 12 residues. The CDR3 here is CASSAGANEQFF. In nucleotides, the CDR3 is TGTGCCAGCTCAGCGGGAGCCAATGAGCAGTTCTTC.

The V and J genes are TRBV5-1 and TRBJ2-7; 7 bases are shared with TRBD1. The ends lost 2 bases at V and 0 bases at J; junction bases unmatched: 8. In germline, CDR1 is SGHRS, CDR2 YFSETQ. The CDR3 totals 16 residues. This CDR3 reads CASSFTLTGSSYEQYF. DNA for the CDR3: TGCGCCAGCAGCTTTACCCTGACAGGGTCCTCCTACGAGCAGTACTTC.

V is TRBV5-1 and J is TRBJ2-7; D is possibly TRBD1 (6 bases). Germline values: CDR1 SGHRS, CDR2 YFSETQ. The CDR3 length is 14 residues. Trimming left V 0 bases short and J 5 bases short, with 12 bases between. CDR3 residues: CASSLVAGADEQYF. The CDR3 bases are TGCGCCAGCAGCTTGGTAGCAGGGGCCGACGAGCAGTACTTC.

This clonotype appeared a few times. The junction departs from the called germline gene at one end, perhaps through a read error. The V gene is TRBV6-2 or TRBV6-3, the J gene TRBJ2-1; possible D gene TRBD1, 5 bases. CDR1 and CDR2 (germline): MNHEY, SVGEGT. The CDR3 length is 11 residues. CDR3 nucleotides: TGTGCCAGCAGTTTAGACAGTACCCTCCGATTC. Translating it yields CASSLDSTLRF.

The chain has TRBV28 and TRBJ2-1; a possible D gene is TRBD2 (6 bases). V was pared by 6 bases and J by 2 bases, with 8 bases between. This CDR3 has 13 residues. Germline CDR1 reads MDHEN; CDR2 reads SYDVKM. CDR3 sequence: CASSTGAYNEQFF. The CDR3 coding sequence is TGTGCCAGCAGCACGGGAGCCTACAATGAGCAGTTCTTC. The full variable domain, with the rest looked up from reference TRBV28 and TRBJ2-1, is DVKVTQSSRYLVKRTGEKVFLECVQDMDHENMFWYRQDPGLGLRLIYFSYDVKMKEKGDIPEGYSVSREKKERFSLILESASTNQTSMYLCASSTGAYNEQFFGPGTRLTVL.

This clonotype has more than one count but fewer than ten. This chain uses TRBV6-2 or TRBV6-3 with TRBJ2-7; TRBD1 is a possible D gene (6 bases). Germline V gene lookup returns CDR1 MNHEY and CDR2 SVGEGT. This CDR3 spans 13 amino acids. V lost 6 bases and J lost 0, with 9 bases in between. This chain's CDR3 is CASRQQGSYEQYF. CDR3 DNA: TGTGCCAGCAGACAACAGGGCTCCTACGAGCAGTACTTC.

By share, this clonotype ranks as medium-sized. The chain recombines TRBV29-1 with TRBJ2-1; D uncertain. CDR1 SQVTM and CDR2 ANQGSEA come from the germline V gene. Trimming pared 2 bases from V and 5 bases from J, leaving 10 bases between. This CDR3 contains 13 residues. Written as DNA, the CDR3 is TGCAGCGTTGAAAGACTGGACCACAATGAGCAGTTCTTC. The encoded protein is CSVERLDHNEQFF.

A few counts support this clonotype. The V and J genes are TRBV20-1 and TRBJ2-7; 7 nucleotides line up with TRBD2. V shed 5 bases and J 5 bases; nucleotides not matched to a gene: 6. The CDR3 sequence is 12 residues long. Germline CDR1 DFQATT, CDR2 SNEGSKA (reference sequence). CDR3 nucleotides: TGCAGTGCTCCCGGGACTAAGGACGAGCAGTACTTC. It specifies CSAPGTKDEQYF.

This clonotype was observed a handful of times. The chain has TRBV25-1 and TRBJ1-6; D possibly corresponds to TRBD1 (5 bases). CDR1 and CDR2 from the germline V gene are MGHDK and SYGVNS. The CDR3 loop spans 16 amino acids. Deletions cut 6 bases from V and 6 bases from J, with 18 bases between. The CDR3 protein is CASRRVAGPSNSPLHF. CDR3 in DNA: TGTGCCAGCAGGCGGGTGGCAGGGCCATCTAATTCACCCCTCCACTTT.

The V call is TRBV12-3 or TRBV12-4, the J call TRBJ1-1; D gene unclear. Deletions cut 3 bases from V and 5 bases from J, with 10 bases between. This CDR3 spans 13 amino acids. CDR3 in DNA: TGTGCCAGCAGTTTTGAGGGAGATACTGAAGCTTTCTTT. Encoded protein: CASSFEGDTEAFF.

The rearrangement links TRBV15 to TRBJ2-2, with 7 positions matching TRBD2. Germline V gives CDR1 LNHNV, CDR2 YYDKDF (reference sequence). The CDR3 is made up of 16 amino acids. After removal of 5 bases from V and 3 bases from J, the junction contained 9 bases not matched to a gene. The CDR3: CATSLFSGIDTGELFF. Here the CDR3 DNA reads TGTGCCACCAGCTTATTCAGCGGGATAGACACCGGGGAGCTGTTTTTT.

The CDR3 loop reads CSAINSPLYEQYF. CDR3 bases: TGCAGTGCTATAAATTCCCCTCTCTACGAGCAGTACTTC. The gene calls are TRBV20-1 and TRBJ2-7; D is unresolved. Between the trimmed V and J ends, which lost 4 bases and 3 bases, there was a span of 13 bases. The CDR3 sequence is 13 residues long. Germline V gene data show CDR1 as DFQATT and CDR2 as SNEGSKA (reference sequence).

J is TRBJ2-7 and V is TRBV5-1; the D gene is possibly TRBD1 (6 bases). CDR1 is SGHRS, CDR2 YFSETQ, per germline. The CDR3 consists of 13 residues. Trimming stripped 7 bases from V and 6 bases from J, with 17 bases between. CDR3 sequence (DNA): TGCGCCAGCTCGGAAATGGGGGCGCGCGAGCAGTACTTC. Its translation is CASSEMGAREQYF.

This clonotype has a handful of counts. The gene calls are TRBV28 and TRBJ2-3; 7 nucleotides line up with TRBD2. This CDR3 is 16 amino acids long. The trim removed 2 bases at V and 0 bases at J, leaving 5 bases unmatched. Germline CDR1 reads MDHEN; CDR2 reads SYDVKM. The CDR3 coding sequence is TGTGCCAGCAGTTTAGCGGGAGTTCTCAGCACAGATACGCAGTATTTT. Protein product: CASSLAGVLSTDTQYF. The full variable domain, completed using reference TRBV28 and TRBJ2-3, is DVKVTQSSRYLVKRTGEKVFLECVQDMDHENMFWYRQDPGLGLRLIYFSYDVKMKEKGDIPEGYSVSREKKERFSLILESASTNQTSMYLCASSLAGVLSTDTQYFGPGTRLTVL.

The J gene is TRBJ2-3, the V gene TRBV7-9; D remains unclear. The germline V gene encodes CDR1 SEHNR and CDR2 FQNEAQ (reference sequence). This CDR3 is 14 amino acids long. V was cut by 1 base and J by 9 bases, with 14 bases left in between. The CDR3 sequence is CASSLGLFPGTQYF. CDR3 nucleotides: TGTGCCAGCAGCTTAGGTTTATTTCCCGGAACGCAGTATTTT. The whole variable domain, filled in from reference TRBV7-9 and TRBJ2-3, reads DTGVSQNPRHKITKRGQNVTFRCDPISEHNRLYWYRQTLGQGPEFLTYFQNEAQLEKSRLLSDRFSAERPKGSFSTLEIQRTEQGDSAMYLCASSLGLFPGTQYFGPGTRLTVL.

This clonotype was found a few times. CDR3 loop: CASRGGPRNEQFF. The CDR3 DNA reads TGTGCCAGCAGGGGAGGGCCAAGGAATGAGCAGTTCTTC. The chain carries TRBV14 and TRBJ2-1; 7 bases map to TRBD2. The length of the CDR3 is 13 residues. From germline, CDR1 is SGHDN and CDR2 FVKESK. The junction had 6 bases not matched to a gene; V was cut back by 6 bases and J by 7 bases.

The rearrangement uses TRBV24-1 and TRBJ2-5; the D is unclear. With 6 bases removed from V and 2 bases from J, the gap between germline ends came to 9 bases. The CDR3 is 13 residues long. Germline CDR1 KGHDR, CDR2 SFDVKD. CDR3 DNA sequence: TGTGCCACCAGTTACGGGCCGCAAGAGACCCAGTACTTC. Protein: CATSYGPQETQYF.

This clonotype was detected a few times. The genes are TRBV2 and TRBJ1-1; the D is unclear. The germline gives CDR1 SNHLY, CDR2 FYNNEI. Trimming shortened V by 7 bases and J by 4 bases, and 13 bases separated the two germline ends. CDR3 length: 13 residues. The chain's CDR3 is CASNWSPSTEAFF. CDR3 bases: TGTGCCAGCAACTGGTCTCCAAGCACTGAAGCTTTCTTT.

The rearrangement uses TRBV5-4 and TRBJ2-1, with 9 bases aligning to TRBD1. The V gene end was trimmed by 5 bases and the J gene end by 9 bases; junction bases not matched to a gene: 9. CDR3 length: 14 residues. Per germline, CDR1 SGHNT and CDR2 YYREEE (reference sequence). The CDR3 sequence: CASSSGQGTSEQFF. CDR3 nucleotide sequence: TGTGCCAGCAGTTCGGGACAGGGAACGTCTGAGCAGTTCTTC.

This clonotype was seen a handful of times. The chain joins TRBV18 to TRBJ1-2, with D unclear. The CDR3 covers 11 residues. Germline-derived CDR1 and CDR2 are KGHSH and LQKENI. Trimming removed 3 bases at V and 6 bases at J, with 5 bases between. The CDR3 region has the DNA TGTGCCAGCTCACCTTCGGATGGCTACACCTTC. The encoded protein is CASSPSDGYTF.

J is TRBJ2-1 and V is TRBV7-2; 10 bases match TRBD1. From germline, CDR1 is SGHTA and CDR2 FQGNSA. V was clipped by 6 bases and J by 5 bases; unmatched bases: 1. This CDR3 contains 13 residues. The CDR3, as DNA: TGTGCCAGCAGAGGACAGGGGGACAATGAGCAGTTCTTC. As protein: CASRGQGDNEQFF.

In its sample, this clonotype was seen a few times. This sequence joins TRBV4-3 and TRBJ2-7; D remains unclear. The ends were cut back, 3 bases at V and 0 bases at J, with 12 bases in the middle. CDR3 length: 15 residues. Per the germline V gene, CDR1 is LGHNA and CDR2 is YSLEER. CDR3: CASSQGFADSYEQYF. Here the CDR3 DNA reads TGCGCCAGCAGCCAGGGCTTCGCCGACTCCTACGAGCAGTACTTC.

The gene calls are TRBV20-1 and TRBJ2-3; weak D call: TRBD2 (7 bases). Per germline, CDR1 DFQATT and CDR2 SNEGSKA (reference sequence). The CDR3 has 14 amino acids. The ends were cut back, 0 bases at V and 7 bases at J, with 14 bases in the middle. Here the CDR3 reads CSARDEGGKNTQYF. CDR3 in DNA: TGCAGTGCTAGAGATGAGGGGGGGAAGAATACGCAGTATTTT.

This chain connects TRBV6-5 to TRBJ1-1; no definite D call. The V gene lost 2 bases and the J gene lost 1 base, with 8 bases spanning the gap. This CDR3 is built from 14 residues. CDR1 is MNHEY and CDR2 is SVGAGI in the germline V gene. The CDR3 is CASSYMDGNTEAFF. In DNA form, the CDR3 reads TGTGCCAGCAGTTACATGGACGGGAACACTGAAGCTTTCTTT.

This clonotype came up a few times. V usage is TRBV5-1 and J usage is TRBJ1-4, with D unclear. V dropped 7 bases and J dropped 0 bases, with 10 bases sitting between them. The CDR3 length is 14 residues. Germline V gene data show CDR1 as SGHRS and CDR2 as YFSETQ. CDR3 in amino acids: CASAFGSTNEKLFF. DNA of the CDR3: TGCGCCAGCGCCTTCGGGTCAACTAATGAAAAACTGTTTTTT.

This clonotype was detected a few times. The rearrangement links TRBV5-1 to TRBJ2-3; D is unclear. The germline V gene encodes CDR1 SGHRS and CDR2 YFSETQ. V lost 2 bases and J 4 bases, leaving 8 bases between the germline ends. The CDR3 runs 13 residues. The CDR3 spells CASSLQVADTQYF. CDR3 DNA sequence: TGCGCCAGCAGCTTACAAGTGGCAGATACGCAGTATTTT.

This clonotype showed up just a few times. This chain joins TRBV5-1 and TRBJ1-6; 8 nucleotides match TRBD1. V was pared by 9 bases and J by 5 bases, with 7 bases of the junction left unmatched. CDR1 and CDR2 from the germline V gene are SGHRS and YFSETQ. The CDR3 has 14 amino acids. CDR3 residues: CATSTGANNSPLHF. CDR3 in DNA: TGCGCCACCTCGACAGGGGCTAATAATTCACCCCTCCACTTT.

This clonotype was seen only a few times. The chain recombines TRBV24-1 with TRBJ2-7, with TRBD1 matching over 8 bases. The germline V gene encodes CDR1 KGHDR and CDR2 SFDVKD. V was clipped by 5 bases and J by 0 bases; unmatched bases: 5. This CDR3 spans 15 amino acids. CDR3 DNA: TGTGCCACCAGTGGGGGGACAGGAACCTCCTACGAGCAGTACTTC. Encoded protein: CATSGGTGTSYEQYF.